The 4 T cell receptor beta chains below were found in one sample sequenced in a study of OX40 agonist ivuxolimab in advanced cancers. Only in-frame clones appear in the TCRdb table, and some are missing; sequencing was by immunoSEQ multiplex PCR. The sample includes approximately 57,000 clones, approximately 78% of them seen just once. The material sequenced was CD4+ or CD8+ T cells sorted from blood, taken in a trial of the OX40 agonist ivuxolimab. The receptors stem from an adult with an advanced solid tumor such as melanoma, head and neck, liver or kidney cancer.

The V call is TRBV10-3, the J call TRBJ1-1, with no clear D. In germline, CDR1 is ENHRY, CDR2 SYGVKD. This CDR3 region has 16 residues. V shed 4 bases and J shed 0 bases, with 15 bases lying between them. This CDR3 is CAISGQPILMNTEAFF. The DNA of the CDR3 is TGTGCCATCAGTGGGCAACCCATACTCATGAACACTGAAGCTTTCTTT.

The V call is TRBV7-8, the J call TRBJ2-5, with TRBD1 identical over 7 bases. The ends lost 5 bases at V and 3 bases at J; junction bases unmatched: 6. Germline CDR1 is SGHVS and CDR2 is FQNEAQ. The CDR3 contains 14 residues. The CDR3 bases are TGTGCCAGCAGCCACTTCACAGGGGAAGAGACCCAGTACTTC. This sequence encodes CASSHFTGEETQYF.

The chain recombines TRBV6-1 with TRBJ2-3; D is uncertain. Germline V gene sequence: CDR1 MNHNS, CDR2 SASEGT. The V and J ends lost 3 bases and 2 bases respectively, with 6 bases between them. The CDR3 runs 13 residues. The CDR3 nucleotides are TGTGCCAGCAGTGACCCGACCACAGATACGCAGTATTTT. Its protein is CASSDPTTDTQYF.

The genes are TRBV10-2 and TRBJ2-5; D remains unclear. There are 13 residues in the CDR3. Trimming took off 3 bases at V and 1 base at J, with 6 bases between the two ends. CDR1 and CDR2 (germline): WSHSY, SAAADI. The CDR3 region has the DNA TGCGCCAGCAGTGACCCTAGCCAAGAGACCCAGTACTTC. Its protein is CASSDPSQETQYF.